This T cell receptor beta chain was captured in a study of regulatory T cells in long-lasting Graves disease. CDR1 is LNHDA and CDR2 is SQIVND in the germline V gene (reference sequence). The CDR3 has 14 residues. V was pared by 1 base and J by 6 bases, with 12 bases between. Building of the TCR beta libraries involved iRepertoire HTBI primers and Arm-PCR of CDR3 regions. Authors' methods: Gene usage covered about 62 TRBV and about 15 TRBJ segments. From the multiplex PCR reads, TCRdb called clonotypes with MiXCR, one entry per CDR3 protein. The V and J calls and clone size are TCRdb's, not the authors'. Altogether about 320,000 distinct CDR3 sequences are present, about 18% being singletons, with the ten largest covering about 39%. Regarding time point: newly diagnosed GD, antithyroid drugs for less than 3 months. From PBMCs, RNA was extracted and then used to make the TCR library. This clonotype was counted a few times.

The sample was peripheral blood mononuclear cells (PBMCs), taken at new diagnosis, from a patient treated with antithyroid drugs. This receptor was taken from a female donor with Graves disease. The rearrangement uses TRBV19 and TRBJ1-2; TRBD1 is a possible D gene (5 bases). The CDR3 reads CASSIAAGSDGYTF. CDR3 DNA: TGTGCCAGTAGTATAGCCGCAGGGAGTGATGGCTACACCTTC.